Each of the 9 T cell receptor beta chains below was sequenced from the same sample in a study of regulatory T cells in long-lasting Graves disease. Arm-PCR with iRepertoire HTBI primers amplified the CDR3 regions for these TCR beta libraries. TCRdb passed the multiplex PCR reads through MiXCR, listing each CDR3 protein once. The repertoire holds about 320,000 distinct CDR3 sequences, with 15% to 20% as singletons. Time point: newly diagnosed GD, antithyroid drugs for less than 3 months. The TCR library was made from RNA that had been extracted from PBMCs in TRIzol. Source: peripheral blood mononuclear cells (PBMCs), taken at new diagnosis, from a patient treated with antithyroid drugs. These receptors came from a female donor with Graves disease.

This clonotype was seen many times. The J gene is TRBJ2-6, the V gene TRBV2, with TRBD1 identical over 7 bases. The germline CDR1 and CDR2 sequences are SNHLY and FYNNEI. The J segment lost 0 bases and the V segment lost 5 bases, leaving 7 bases of the junction unmatched. The CDR3 length is 17 residues. The CDR3 coding sequence is TGTGCCAGCAGTCCCTGGACAGGAAGCTCTGGGGCCAACGTCCTGACTTTC. It yields the protein CASSPWTGSSGANVLTF.

Remarks on this clonotype: With a much larger clone just one base away, this may be a read error. This rearrangement joins TRBV19 to TRBJ2-2; 9 bases map to TRBD1. Germline CDR1 reads LNHDA; CDR2 reads SQIVND (reference sequence). The CDR3 runs 15 residues. V gave up 7 bases and J gave up 2 bases; unmatched junction bases: 5. In nucleotides, the CDR3 is TGTGCCAGTATGTTGGGACAGGGCAACACCGGGGAGCTGTTTTTT. This encodes CASMLGQGNTGELFF. Full variable domain (rest looked up from reference TRBV19 and TRBJ2-2): DGGITQSPKYLFRKEGQNVTLSCEQNLNHDAMYWYRQDPGQGLRLIYYSQIVNDFQKGDIAEGYSVSREKKESFPLTVTSAQKNPTAFYLCASMLGQGNTGELFFGEGSRLTVL.

This clonotype was seen ten or more times. This chain joins TRBV28 and TRBJ1-2; TRBD1 matches 10 bases. Per germline, CDR1 MDHEN and CDR2 SYDVKM. The CDR3 contains 12 residues. With V trimmed by 4 bases and J by 8 bases, 1 base remained unmatched. As DNA, the CDR3 is TGTGCCAGCAGTTCGACAGGGGGCGGCTACACCTTC. This gives the protein CASSSTGGGYTF.

This clonotype was seen ten or more times. This rearrangement joins TRBV28 to TRBJ2-7, with D unresolved. V was cut by 5 bases and J by 7 bases, with 9 bases left in between. This CDR3 has 11 amino acids. Looked up from germline, CDR1 is MDHEN and CDR2 is SYDVKM. The CDR3 DNA is TGTGCCAGCAGTCCCACCACGGAGCAGTACTTC. Encoded protein: CASSPTTEQYF.

This clonotype was observed many times. This sequence joins TRBV13 and TRBJ1-1, with unresolved D. The V gene's germline CDR1 is PRHDT and CDR2 FYEKMQ (reference sequence). This CDR3 has 14 residues. V lost 0 bases, J lost 6 bases, and 11 bases lay in between. As DNA, the CDR3 is TGTGCCAGCAGCTTAGGCCCGTTGGGATCTGAAGCTTTCTTT. Its protein product is CASSLGPLGSEAFF. The variable domain in full, with the rest retrieved from reference TRBV13 and TRBJ1-1, is AAGVIQSPRHLIKEKRETATLKCYPIPRHDTVYWYQQGPGQDPQFLISFYEKMQSDKGSIPDRFSAQQFSDYHSELNMSSLELGDSALYFCASSLGPLGSEAFFGQGTRLTVV.

This clonotype was observed at least ten times. The chain joins TRBV6-2 or TRBV6-3 to TRBJ2-2; D ambiguous. Germline CDR1 MNHEY, CDR2 SVGEGT. V gave up 5 bases and J gave up 0 bases, with 10 bases separating them. There are 15 residues in the CDR3. CDR3 region: CASSGIRTNTGELFF. The CDR3, as DNA: TGTGCCAGCAGTGGTATCCGGACGAACACCGGGGAGCTGTTTTTT.

Only a few counts were recorded for this clonotype. The V call is TRBV7-2, the J call TRBJ1-5; TRBD1 might be the D (6 bases). The V end lost 1 base, the J end lost 4 bases, and 14 bases lay between the germline ends. The length of the CDR3 is 16 residues. From germline, CDR1 is SGHTA and CDR2 FQGNSA. The CDR3 loop is CASSLVGIQGNQPQHF. CDR3 DNA sequence: TGTGCCAGCAGCTTAGTTGGGATACAGGGAAATCAGCCCCAGCATTTT.

This clonotype has at least ten counts. The rearrangement links TRBV6-2 or TRBV6-3 to TRBJ1-2; D not certain. CDR3 length: 14 residues. Germline V gene lookup returns CDR1 MNHEY and CDR2 SVGEGT. V lost 0 bases, J lost 6 bases, and 11 bases lay in between. CDR3 DNA: TGTGCCAGCAGTTACTCGACTGGGTCTGATGGCTACACCTTC. Protein: CASSYSTGSDGYTF.

At least ten counts were recorded for this clonotype. The J gene is TRBJ1-2, the V gene TRBV13; 7 positions agree with TRBD1. Germline V CDR1 and CDR2: PRHDT, FYEKMQ (reference sequence). CDR3 length: 15 amino acids. The junction had 7 bases not matched to a gene; V was cut back by 6 bases and J by 0 bases. The CDR3 nucleotides are TGTGCCAGCAGGGCGACAGGGCGGGCTAACTATGGCTACACCTTC. Its translation is CASRATGRANYGYTF.